This is a list of T cell receptor beta chains from one sample in a study of cytomegalovirus exposure and HLA in healthy donors. Sequenced by immunoSEQ multiplex PCR; TCRdb stores in-frame clones only, minus some. Here the sample spans 55,000 to 75,000 clones, approximately 72% being singletons. The material sequenced was PBMCs. The receptors come from a woman aged 30 to 39 in good health and CMV-seropositive. Both conserved end residues are part of each CDR3. The order of the fields is J gene, CDR3 length, D gene, V gene, clone size, CDR3 protein, CDR3 DNA. The D gene is left open where the match is weak. Expanded clones get a size class; other rows say once, few or many, or leave the size out.

J: TRBJ2-3
length: 14
D: TRBD2
V: TRBV19
size: NA
CDR3: CASSPLAGGVAQYF
DNA: TGTGCCAGTTCACCCCTAGCGGGAGGGGTCGCGCAGTATTTT

J: TRBJ1-1
length: 16
D: NA
V: TRBV4-3
size: NA
CDR3: CASSQILGGWSTEAFF
DNA: TGCGCCAGCAGCCAAATCTTAGGGGGTTGGTCAACTGAAGCTTTCTTT

J: TRBJ2-1
length: 13
D: TRBD1
V: TRBV28
size: NA
CDR3: CASSLGPGQGQFF
DNA: TGTGCCAGCAGTTTAGGCCCGGGACAGGGGCAGTTCTTC

J: TRBJ2-7
length: 13
D: TRBD1
V: TRBV29-1
size: NA
CDR3: CSESRDRAYEQYF
DNA: TGCAGCGAATCACGGGACAGAGCCTACGAGCAGTACTTC

J: TRBJ2-3
length: 14
D: NA
V: TRBV13
size: NA
CDR3: CASRQFHGADTQYF
DNA: TGTGCCAGCAGACAATTCCACGGGGCAGATACGCAGTATTTT

J: TRBJ1-2
length: 13
D: TRBD1
V: TRBV6-6
size: NA
CDR3: CASTIGQEEGYTF
DNA: TGTGCCAGCACCATAGGACAGGAGGAGGGCTACACCTTC

J: TRBJ2-5
length: 15
D: NA
V: TRBV18
size: NA
CDR3: CASSSNPLAEETQYF
DNA: TGTGCCAGCTCTTCGAACCCCCTTGCGGAAGAGACCCAGTACTTC

J: TRBJ1-5
length: 15
D: TRBD1
V: TRBV6-1
size: NA
CDR3: CASLTGGAGNQPQHF
DNA: TGTGCCAGCTTAACAGGGGGCGCGGGTAATCAGCCCCAGCATTTT

J: TRBJ2-7
length: 15
D: NA
V: TRBV6-5
size: NA
CDR3: CASSYGVSASYEQYF
DNA: TGTGCCAGCAGTTACGGGGTTAGCGCCTCCTACGAGCAGTACTTC

J: TRBJ2-3
length: 11
D: NA
V: TRBV10-2
size: NA
CDR3: CAGREDYTQYF
DNA: TGCGCCGGCCGGGAAGACTATACGCAGTATTTT

J: TRBJ2-7
length: 14
D: NA
V: TRBV6-1
size: few
CDR3: CASSSRGLPYEQYF
DNA: TGTGCCAGCAGCTCCCGAGGGCTACCTTACGAGCAGTACTTC

J: TRBJ2-7
length: 14
D: NA
V: TRBV6-4
size: NA
CDR3: CASSREGVGDEQYF
DNA: TGTGCCAGCAGTAGGGAGGGGGTCGGAGACGAGCAGTACTTC

J: TRBJ2-1
length: 14
D: TRBD2
V: TRBV6-6
size: few
CDR3: CASSLAGRANEQFF
DNA: TGTGCCAGCAGTCTAGCGGGAAGGGCCAATGAGCAGTTCTTC

J: TRBJ2-7
length: 14
D: NA
V: TRBV25-1
size: NA
CDR3: CASSAEETRGEQYF
DNA: TGTGCCAGCAGTGCGGAGGAGACTAGAGGCGAGCAGTACTTC

J: TRBJ1-5
length: 12
D: NA
V: TRBV30
size: NA
CDR3: CALAEGQGPQHF
DNA: TGTGCCTTAGCGGAGGGGCAAGGGCCCCAGCATTTT

J: TRBJ1-1
length: 14
D: TRBD1
V: TRBV5-1
size: few
CDR3: CASSPQGALREAFF
DNA: TGCGCCAGCAGCCCACAGGGGGCCTTACGTGAAGCTTTCTTT

J: TRBJ2-2
length: 15
D: TRBD1
V: TRBV5-1
size: few
CDR3: CASSLALGGLRELFF
DNA: TGCGCCAGCAGCTTGGCGTTAGGGGGCCTTCGAGAGCTGTTTTTT

J: TRBJ1-2
length: 16
D: TRBD1
V: TRBV5-1
size: once
CDR3: CASSARTGANLDGYTF
DNA: TGCGCCAGCAGCGCCCGTACAGGGGCAAATCTTGATGGCTACACCTTC

J: TRBJ1-6
length: 14
D: NA
V: TRBV5-6
size: few
CDR3: CASSVGQRNSPLHF
DNA: TGTGCCAGCAGCGTCGGACAGAGGAATTCACCCCTCCACTTT

J: TRBJ1-6
length: 14
D: NA
V: TRBV6-6
size: few
CDR3: CASKAGTKGSPLHF
DNA: TGTGCCAGCAAGGCCGGGACAAAGGGGTCACCCCTCCACTTT

J: TRBJ2-5
length: 13
D: NA
V: TRBV19
size: NA
CDR3: CATQVGGGETQYF
DNA: TGTGCCACCCAAGTCGGTGGGGGGGAGACCCAGTACTTC

J: TRBJ2-7
length: 14
D: TRBD2
V: TRBV27
size: NA
CDR3: CASRREVGRPEQYF
DNA: TGTGCCAGCAGACGGGAGGTTGGCAGGCCCGAGCAGTACTTC

J: TRBJ2-7
length: 12
D: TRBD2
V: TRBV7-8
size: NA
CDR3: CASSFSGGEQYF
DNA: TGTGCCAGCAGCTTCAGCGGGGGCGAGCAGTACTTC

J: TRBJ1-2
length: 14
D: NA
V: TRBV19
size: NA
CDR3: CASRTSGSIQGYTF
DNA: TGTGCCAGTAGAACCTCCGGGTCTATTCAGGGCTACACCTTC

J: TRBJ2-1
length: 14
D: TRBD2
V: TRBV5-6
size: NA
CDR3: CASSISGSGSQQFF
DNA: TGTGCCAGCAGCATTAGCGGGAGCGGGAGCCAGCAGTTCTTC

J: TRBJ1-1
length: 16
D: NA
V: TRBV28
size: NA
CDR3: CASSLRGGFVNTEAFF
DNA: TGTGCCAGCAGTTTACGGGGAGGGTTCGTTAACACTGAAGCTTTCTTT

J: TRBJ2-2
length: 15
D: TRBD1
V: TRBV2
size: NA
CDR3: CASSEAGGFTGELFF
DNA: TGTGCCAGCAGTGAGGCAGGGGGCTTCACCGGGGAGCTGTTTTTT

J: TRBJ2-3
length: 22
D: NA
V: TRBV7-3
size: NA
CDR3: CASSLLTPDRGREGRRTDTQYF
DNA: TGTGCCAGCAGCTTACTAACTCCGGACAGGGGACGGGAGGGCCGGAGGACAGATACGCAGTATTTT

J: TRBJ2-2
length: 16
D: TRBD1
V: TRBV7-6
size: NA
CDR3: CASISGTGANTGELFF
DNA: TGTGCCAGCATCTCAGGGACAGGGGCGAACACCGGGGAGCTGTTTTTT

J: TRBJ1-1
length: 18
D: NA
V: TRBV4-1
size: few
CDR3: CASSQDRWRRTPNTEAFF
DNA: TGCGCCAGCAGCCAAGACAGGTGGCGACGGACACCGAACACTGAAGCTTTCTTT

J: TRBJ2-2
length: 13
D: TRBD2
V: TRBV27
size: NA
CDR3: CASKIAGAGELFF
DNA: TGTGCCAGCAAAATAGCGGGAGCCGGGGAGCTGTTTTTT

J: TRBJ2-7
length: 17
D: TRBD2
V: TRBV7-6
size: NA
CDR3: CASSLPTETSGSIEQYF
DNA: TGTGCCAGCAGCTTACCGACCGAAACTAGCGGGTCTATCGAGCAGTACTTC